These 24 T cell receptor beta chains were sequenced from one sample in a study of T cells in Graves' hyperthyroidism and ophthalmopathy. TCR beta CDR3 regions were amplified from RNA. HTBI primers drove first-round RT-PCR of the TCR CDR3. TCRdb independently ran MiXCR on the multiplex PCR reads; one entry per CDR3 protein. The profile shows 500,000 to 800,000 distinct CDR3 sequences, approximately 14% of them singletons. The sample was blood. Receptors originate from a woman aged 50 to 60 with Graves' ophthalmopathy.

Ten or more counts support this clonotype. This chain links TRBV6-1 with TRBJ2-3; possibly TRBD1 for D (6 bases). Germline V CDR1 and CDR2: MNHNS, SASEGT. The CDR3 has 15 residues. The V end was cut by 7 bases, the J end by 0 bases, with 14 bases between. As DNA, the CDR3 is TGTGCCAGCACCTACTCCGACAGGAGCACAGATACGCAGTATTTT. Translated, it gives CASTYSDRSTDTQYF.

There are many counts of this clonotype. The chain is built from TRBV6-1 and TRBJ2-1; 13 bases fit TRBD2. Germline lookup yields CDR1 MNHNS and CDR2 SASEGT. This CDR3 contains 13 residues. Losses at the gene ends were 11 bases for V and 5 bases for J; bases not matched to a gene: 3. CDR3 residues: CAGGLAGDNEQFF. CDR3 bases: TGTGCCGGCGGACTAGCGGGGGACAATGAGCAGTTCTTC.

The V call is TRBV6-1, the J call TRBJ2-2; possible D gene TRBD1, 6 bases. The germline CDR1 and CDR2 sequences are MNHNS and SASEGT. The length of the CDR3 is 15 residues. V lost 3 bases and J lost 1, with 9 bases in between. The CDR3 coding sequence is TGTGCCAGCAGTGAGGGGGCCTTGAACACCGGGGAGCTGTTTTTT. Translated: CASSEGALNTGELFF.

The V gene is TRBV25-1, the J gene TRBJ1-1; 7 nucleotides line up with TRBD1. J gave up 5 bases and V 11 bases, and 8 bases lay outside the gene matches. The CDR3 sequence is 12 residues long. CDR1 MGHDK and CDR2 SYGVNS come from the germline V gene. CDR3 coding DNA: TGTGCCTCCAACAGGGGTACAACTGAAGCTTTCTTT. Translation gives CASNRGTTEAFF.

The chain recombines TRBV6-5 with TRBJ2-5; D gene unclear. CDR3 size: 14 residues. The germline gives CDR1 MNHEY, CDR2 SVGAGI. Trimming left V 2 bases short and J 0 bases short, with 7 bases between. CDR3 loop: CASSYVVNQETQYF. The DNA of the CDR3 is TGTGCCAGCAGTTACGTGGTCAACCAAGAGACCCAGTACTTC.

This clonotype was found a few times. CDR3 DNA: TGTGCCAGCAGCCAAGGAGTCGGGGGAAAGGGCGGCTATGGCTACACCTTC. Amino acid sequence: CASSQGVGGKGGYGYTF. This chain uses TRBV3-1 with TRBJ1-2, with D possibly matching TRBD1 (5 bases). V lost 1 base to trimming and J lost 4 bases, with 19 bases between them. The germline CDR1 and CDR2 sequences are LGHDT and YNNKEL (reference sequence). This CDR3 region has 17 residues.

This clonotype has just a few counts. CDR3 region: CASSKNGLAYEQYF. CDR3 nucleotide sequence: TGTGCCAGTAGTAAAAACGGACTAGCTTACGAGCAGTACTTC. The V and J genes are TRBV19 and TRBJ2-7; the match to TRBD2 covers 8 bases. V lost 4 bases to trimming and J lost 4 bases; unmatched junction nucleotides: 6. This CDR3 spans 14 amino acids. Germline V lookup: CDR1 LNHDA, CDR2 SQIVND (reference sequence).

This clonotype was picked up many times. For the CDR3, the DNA is TGTGCCAGCAGTTTCGACAGAGGATATAACTATGGCTACACCTTC. This sequence encodes CASSFDRGYNYGYTF. This sequence joins TRBV28 and TRBJ1-2; possibly TRBD1 for D (5 bases). Germline V lookup: CDR1 MDHEN, CDR2 SYDVKM. V was shortened by 3 bases and J by 1 base, with 12 bases between the two germline ends. The CDR3 runs 15 residues.

This clonotype was picked up many times. The chain couples TRBV27 to TRBJ1-1, with TRBD1 as a possible D gene (5 bases). Germline V CDR1 and CDR2: MNHEY, SMNVEV (reference sequence). V lost 4 bases and J lost 4, with 19 bases in between. The CDR3 is made up of 16 amino acids. The CDR3 loop reads CASSSTWGRDATEAFF. CDR3 nucleotide sequence: TGTGCCAGCAGTTCCACTTGGGGCAGGGATGCCACTGAAGCTTTCTTT.

This rearrangement joins TRBV6-2 or TRBV6-3 to TRBJ2-2, with 14 bases lining up with TRBD2. V shed 2 bases and J 4 bases; nucleotides not matched to a gene: 3. CDR1 and CDR2 from the germline V gene are MNHEY and SVGEGT. The CDR3 is 17 residues long. The CDR3 protein is CASSYGLAGGRTGELFF. The CDR3 DNA sequence: TGTGCCAGCAGTTACGGACTAGCGGGAGGTCGCACCGGGGAGCTGTTTTTT.

This clonotype occurred many times. The V gene is TRBV27, the J gene TRBJ1-6; TRBD1 agrees at 8 bases. V shed 6 bases, J shed 7 bases, and the junction held 8 bases outside the gene matches. The CDR3 is 15 residues long. Looked up from germline, CDR1 is MNHEY and CDR2 is SMNVEV (reference sequence). CDR3 loop: CASRKDRGRNSPLHF. CDR3 sequence (DNA): TGTGCCAGCAGAAAAGACAGGGGTCGAAATTCACCCCTCCACTTT.

This clonotype occurred many times. The chain recombines TRBV7-8 with TRBJ2-5, with 8 bases matching TRBD1. The CDR3 spans 14 residues. Losses at the gene ends were 4 bases for V and 5 bases for J; bases not matched to a gene: 6. In germline, CDR1 is SGHVS, CDR2 FQNEAQ. CDR3 in DNA: TGTGCCAGCAGCTCGAGGACAGGGATGGAGACCCAGTACTTC. This encodes CASSSRTGMETQYF.

On this clonotype: A read error may account for a junction end that differs from germline. The V gene is TRBV20-1, the J gene TRBJ2-1; 14 bases match TRBD2. Germline CDR1 DFQATT, CDR2 SNEGSKA (reference sequence). The CDR3 is 18 residues long. The CDR3 DNA follows: TGCAGTGCTAGCGGGTCCGGGACTAGCGGGAGTTCCTACAATGAGCGGTTCTTC. This gives the protein CSASGSGTSGSSYNERFF.

This clonotype was detected many times. The chain links TRBV11-2 to TRBJ2-7; perhaps TRBD2 as D (6 bases). This CDR3 contains 16 residues. Germline-derived CDR1 and CDR2 are SGHAT and FQNNGV. Trimming took 1 base from V and 4 from J, leaving 17 bases between them. The CDR3 reads CASSLAPREPKYEQYF. CDR3 DNA sequence: TGTGCCAGCAGCTTAGCCCCCCGGGAGCCGAAGTACGAGCAGTACTTC.

This clonotype has just a few counts. The chain links TRBV6-6 to TRBJ1-6; TRBD1 might be the D (5 bases). From germline, CDR1 is MNHNY and CDR2 SVGAGI (reference sequence). The CDR3 spans 16 residues. With 0 bases removed from V and 3 bases from J, the gap between germline ends came to 9 bases. The CDR3 DNA follows: TGTGCCAGCAGTTACTCCGGGGGGAACTATAATTCACCCCTCCACTTT. This translates into CASSYSGGNYNSPLHF.

At least ten counts were recorded for this clonotype. The V gene is TRBV7-9, the J gene TRBJ2-2; no firm D call. This CDR3 has 14 amino acids. The germline CDR1 and CDR2 sequences are SEHNR and FQNEAQ (reference sequence). Trimming shortened V by 1 base and J by 1 base, and 4 bases separated the two germline ends. The CDR3 spells CASSLVENTGELFF. CDR3 coding DNA: TGTGCCAGCAGCTTAGTAGAGAACACCGGGGAGCTGTTTTTT.

The chain has TRBV9 and TRBJ1-2, with 8 positions matching TRBD1. The CDR3 has 15 amino acids. The V gene's germline CDR1 is SGDLS and CDR2 YYNGEE. V lost 1 base and J lost 2; bases outside the gene matches: 4. CDR3: CASSVTWTGNYGYTF. CDR3 nucleotides: TGTGCCAGCAGCGTAACCTGGACAGGGAACTATGGCTACACCTTC.

The gene calls are TRBV28 and TRBJ2-5; 8 bases align to TRBD2. Germline lookup yields CDR1 MDHEN and CDR2 SYDVKM. V was clipped by 4 bases and J by 0 bases; unmatched bases: 13. The CDR3 has 18 amino acids. The CDR3 loop is CASSSGTGGRRDQETQYF. CDR3 sequence (DNA): TGTGCCAGCAGTTCCGGGACTGGCGGGAGGCGGGACCAAGAGACCCAGTACTTC.

V gene TRBV4-3 combines with J gene TRBJ2-7, with D possibly being TRBD1 or TRBD2 (5 bases each). The germline V gene has CDR1 LGHNA and CDR2 YSLEER. The length of the CDR3 is 15 residues. V was trimmed by 1 base and J by 5 bases, leaving 15 bases between them. CDR3 nucleotides: TGCGCCAGCAGCCAAGGATACGGGGCCCTGGACGAGCAGTACTTC. It translates to CASSQGYGALDEQYF.

This clonotype was seen at least ten times. The chain joins TRBV12-3 or TRBV12-4 to TRBJ1-1; no reliable D call. This CDR3 is 14 amino acids long. Trimming removed 5 bases from V and 1 base from J, with 11 bases in between. CDR3 in DNA: TGTGCCAGCAGTCCCCTGGCCAAGAACACTGAAGCTTTCTTT. Translated: CASSPLAKNTEAFF.

This clonotype was seen repeatedly, ten times or more. The chain links TRBV6-1 to TRBJ2-7; TRBD1 matches 7 bases. With V trimmed by 5 bases and J by 3 bases, 10 bases remained unmatched. Germline CDR1 MNHNS, CDR2 SASEGT. This CDR3 spans 15 amino acids. The CDR3 sequence is CASSTYRGPHYEQYF. In DNA, the CDR3 is TGTGCCAGCAGTACCTACAGGGGACCTCACTACGAGCAGTACTTC.

There are a few counts of this clonotype. The gene calls are TRBV29-1 and TRBJ2-7; tentatively, D is TRBD1 (5 bases). Trimming took 6 bases from V and 0 from J, leaving 9 bases between them. The CDR3 covers 12 residues. CDR1 and CDR2 from the germline V gene are SQVTM and ANQGSEA. The chain's CDR3 is CSVQTVSYEQYF. The CDR3, as DNA: TGCAGCGTCCAGACAGTCTCCTACGAGCAGTACTTC.

This clonotype has at least ten counts. The V call is TRBV7-9, the J call TRBJ2-2; D possibly corresponds to TRBD1 (6 bases). The V gene lost 8 bases and the J gene lost 7 bases, with 17 bases spanning the gap. CDR1 SEHNR and CDR2 FQNEAQ come from the germline V gene (reference sequence). The CDR3 runs to 14 residues. This CDR3 reads CASVGRGRIGELFF. The CDR3, as DNA: TGTGCCAGCGTCGGCAGGGGAAGGATCGGGGAGCTGTTTTTT.

This clonotype was recorded many times. This chain uses TRBV11-2 with TRBJ2-7, with TRBD2 identical over 9 bases. V was clipped by 1 base and J by 4 bases; unmatched bases: 5. This CDR3 is 15 amino acids long. Germline CDR1 is SGHAT and CDR2 is FQNNGV. CDR3 in amino acids: CASSLGRLAGYEQYF. The CDR3 DNA sequence: TGTGCCAGCAGCTTAGGTCGGCTAGCGGGATACGAGCAGTACTTC.